Included here is one TCR beta chain sequence, with context. Its specificity is unknown. This clone may be a read error of a much larger clone one base away. This record belongs to a study of T cell repertoires in cytomegalovirus infection. Overall study context: CMV infection and matching HLA type were both indicated by public TCR beta signatures.

This CDR3 is built from 16 residues. CDR1 MDHEN and CDR2 SYDVKM come from the germline V gene. Between the trimmed V and J ends, which lost 4 bases and 1 base, there was a span of 15 bases. TCRdb reanalysed the reads using MiXCR and keeps one entry per CDR3 protein. The sample lists roughly 130,000 distinct CDR3 sequences, approximately 9.2% occurring once. Findings of the study overall: HLA-C-restricted, CMV-specific TCR beta clonotypes were dominant ex vivo.

The chain joins TRBV28 to TRBJ2-3; D may be TRBD2 (6 bases). The receptor's source is a human donor in good health (CMV status not recorded). Some clones in this sample may be carry-over from other donors' samples. The sample taken for sequencing was PBMCs. CDR3 nucleotide sequence: TGTGCCAGCAGTTCCTCTGGCGGGGCCCGCACAGATACGCAGTATTTT. Protein sequence: CASSSSGGARTDTQYF.